One and the same sample provided the 21 T cell receptor beta chains below, sequenced in a study of monozygotic twins with inflammatory bowel disease. Reprocessing the 5' RACE reads, TCRdb reports a single entry for every CDR3 protein and omits DNA. The ten most abundant clones cover roughly 2% of a sample with about 330,000 distinct CDR3 sequences. Sequenced: blood. Receptors originate from a human donor with ulcerative colitis or Crohn's disease, or a healthy co-twin of an affected twin (not recorded which).

The rearrangement uses TRBV4-1 and TRBJ2-5; there is no DNA to check the TCRdb D call of TRBD1. Germline values: CDR1 MGHRA, CDR2 YSYEKL. This CDR3 region has 15 residues. The CDR3 sequence: CASSRMWGGEETQYF.

The chain combines TRBV6-1 with TRBJ1-5; TCRdb lists TRBD1, though no DNA is available to test this call. Germline V gene sequence: CDR1 MNHNS, CDR2 SASEGT. The CDR3 sequence is 15 residues long. The CDR3 reads CASSLDRGLSQPQHF.

The V and J genes are TRBV14 and TRBJ1-2. This CDR3 contains 17 residues. CDR1 is SGHDN, CDR2 FVKESK, per germline. The CDR3 spells CASSQDASRGANYGYTF. Looking up the rest from reference TRBV14 and TRBJ1-2 gives the full variable domain: EAGVTQFPSHSVIEKGQTVTLRCDPISGHDNLYWYRRVMGKEIKFLLHFVKESKQDESGMPNNRFLAERTGGTYSTLKVQPAELEDSGVYFCASSQDASRGANYGYTFGSGTRLTVV.

The chain carries TRBV11-3 and TRBJ2-2; without DNA, the TCRdb call of TRBD2 cannot be checked. The germline CDR1 and CDR2 sequences are SGHNT and YENEEA. The CDR3 runs 14 residues. CDR3 loop: CASSRGPDTGELFF.

The chain employs TRBV20-1 and TRBJ2-1; TCRdb picks TRBD2, but there is no DNA to check that call. This CDR3 is 12 amino acids long. Germline loops: CDR1 DFQATT, CDR2 SNEGSKA (reference sequence). CDR3 amino acids: CSARESGNEQFF.

The CDR3 sequence: CASGSNSGTGGGQPQHF. This rearrangement joins TRBV27 to TRBJ1-5; TCRdb reports TRBD1, a call that lacks DNA to check it against. Germline CDR1 is MNHEY and CDR2 is SMNVEV (reference sequence). This CDR3 is built from 17 residues.

This chain connects TRBV6-5 to TRBJ1-4; TCRdb indicates TRBD1, and absent DNA this call remains unverified. Germline CDR1 MNHEY, CDR2 SVGAGI. The CDR3 spans 15 residues. CDR3 loop: CASSYTGTGVEKLFF.

This sequence joins TRBV19 and TRBJ2-1; TCRdb lists TRBD2, though no DNA is available to test this call. This CDR3 has 12 residues. CDR1 is LNHDA and CDR2 is SQIVND in the germline V gene (reference sequence). The CDR3 loop is CASSRTRNEQFF. The full variable domain, rest sourced from reference TRBV19 and TRBJ2-1, is DGGITQSPKYLFRKEGQNVTLSCEQNLNHDAMYWYRQDPGQGLRLIYYSQIVNDFQKGDIAEGYSVSREKKESFPLTVTSAQKNPTAFYLCASSRTRNEQFFGPGTRLTVL.

Here the CDR3 reads CASSIPPSGGKNEQFF. The chain recombines TRBV19 with TRBJ2-1; the TRBD2 assignment by TCRdb is unverifiable without DNA. The CDR3 totals 16 residues. The germline V gene encodes CDR1 LNHDA and CDR2 SQIVND (reference sequence).

This rearrangement joins TRBV4-1 to TRBJ2-5; TCRdb's D call, TRBD1, is unchecked because there is no DNA. Germline V gene lookup returns CDR1 MGHRA and CDR2 YSYEKL. This CDR3 is 14 amino acids long. The CDR3 sequence is CASSQQTGLGTQYF.

V is TRBV20-1 and J is TRBJ2-1; TCRdb indicates TRBD1, and absent DNA this call remains unverified. Germline loops: CDR1 DFQATT, CDR2 SNEGSKA (reference sequence). CDR3 size: 14 residues. CDR3 protein: CSASGGNPYNEQFF.

V and J are TRBV20-1 and TRBJ2-5; TCRdb designates TRBD2, a call that cannot be tested without DNA. Germline CDR1 is DFQATT and CDR2 is SNEGSKA (reference sequence). The CDR3 consists of 15 residues. The CDR3 reads CSARDRGGIQETQYF.

This sequence joins TRBV11-2 and TRBJ2-5; the TCRdb call, TRBD1, lacks DNA for checking. This CDR3 region has 18 residues. Germline assignment: CDR1 SGHAT and CDR2 FQNNGV. The CDR3 sequence is CASSSGARGQGEWETQYF.

This sequence joins TRBV7-7 and TRBJ1-5. Germline CDR1 and CDR2: SSHAT and FNYEAQ (reference sequence). CDR3 length equals 13 residues. The CDR3 is CASSLDINQPQHF.

J is TRBJ2-3 and V is TRBV5-1; the D call of TRBD2 rests on TCRdb alone, since no DNA is present to check it. The V gene's germline CDR1 is SGHRS and CDR2 YFSETQ. The CDR3 loop spans 14 amino acids. CDR3 in amino acids: CASSSEDLRDTQYF.

The chain carries TRBV5-1 and TRBJ1-5. Looked up from germline, CDR1 is SGHRS and CDR2 is YFSETQ. This CDR3 has 13 amino acids. The CDR3: CASSPGPDQPQHF.

The CDR3 protein is CASSQDNRGWETQYF. V gene TRBV4-1 combines with J gene TRBJ2-5; absent DNA, TCRdb's TRBD1 call cannot be checked. Per the germline V gene, CDR1 is MGHRA and CDR2 is YSYEKL. This CDR3 is built from 15 residues.

The chain employs TRBV5-1 and TRBJ2-2; TCRdb calls TRBD2, which cannot be checked without DNA. Germline loops: CDR1 SGHRS, CDR2 YFSETQ. The CDR3 extends over 13 amino acids. CDR3 amino acids: CASKGLVTGELFF. The full variable domain, rest sourced from reference TRBV5-1 and TRBJ2-2, is KAGVTQTPRYLIKTRGQQVTLSCSPISGHRSVSWYQQTPGQGLQFLFEYFSETQRNKGNFPGRFSGRQFSNSRSEMNVSTLELGDSALYLCASKGLVTGELFFGEGSRLTVL.

The chain employs TRBV5-1 and TRBJ2-2. Germline CDR1 and CDR2: SGHRS and YFSETQ. This CDR3 spans 15 amino acids. The CDR3 loop is CASSLGAQNTGELFF.

The chain recombines TRBV20-1 with TRBJ1-5. In germline, CDR1 is DFQATT, CDR2 SNEGSKA (reference sequence). There are 14 residues in the CDR3. Here the CDR3 reads CSAGPPGSRQPQHF.

The chain uses TRBV9 and TRBJ2-5; TCRdb reports TRBD2, a call that lacks DNA to check it against. Per germline, CDR1 SGDLS and CDR2 YYNGEE. The CDR3 consists of 14 residues. The CDR3 protein is CASSERERQETQYF.